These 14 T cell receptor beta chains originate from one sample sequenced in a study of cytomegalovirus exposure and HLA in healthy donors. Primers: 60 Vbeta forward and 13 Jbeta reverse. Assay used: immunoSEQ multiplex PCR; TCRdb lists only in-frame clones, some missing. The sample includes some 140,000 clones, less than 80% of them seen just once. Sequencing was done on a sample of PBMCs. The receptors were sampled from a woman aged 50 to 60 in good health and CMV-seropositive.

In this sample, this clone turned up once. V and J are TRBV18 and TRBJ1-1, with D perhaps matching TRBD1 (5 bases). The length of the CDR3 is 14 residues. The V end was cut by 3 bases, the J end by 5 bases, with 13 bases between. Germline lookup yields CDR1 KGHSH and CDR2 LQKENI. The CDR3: CASSPMGGRTEAFF. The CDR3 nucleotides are TGTGCCAGCTCACCCATGGGGGGGAGGACTGAAGCTTTCTTT.

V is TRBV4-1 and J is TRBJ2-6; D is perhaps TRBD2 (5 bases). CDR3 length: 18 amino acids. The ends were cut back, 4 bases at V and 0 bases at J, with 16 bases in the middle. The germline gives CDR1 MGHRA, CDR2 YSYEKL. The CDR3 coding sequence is TGCGCCAGCAGCCCATGGACTGGGCCTTACTCTGGGGCCAACGTCCTGACTTTC. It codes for CASSPWTGPYSGANVLTF.

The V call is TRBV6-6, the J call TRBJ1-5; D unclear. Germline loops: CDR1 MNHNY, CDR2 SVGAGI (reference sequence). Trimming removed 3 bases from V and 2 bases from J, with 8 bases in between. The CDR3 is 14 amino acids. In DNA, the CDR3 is TGTGCCAGCAGTTATATGGCAGGCAATCAGCCCCAGCATTTT. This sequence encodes CASSYMAGNQPQHF.

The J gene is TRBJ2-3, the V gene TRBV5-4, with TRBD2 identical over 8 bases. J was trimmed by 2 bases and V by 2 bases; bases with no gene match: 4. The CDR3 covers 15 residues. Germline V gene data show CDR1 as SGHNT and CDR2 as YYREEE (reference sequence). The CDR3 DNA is TGTGCCAGCAGCTTACAGCGGGGGTCCACAGATACGCAGTATTTT. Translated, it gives CASSLQRGSTDTQYF.

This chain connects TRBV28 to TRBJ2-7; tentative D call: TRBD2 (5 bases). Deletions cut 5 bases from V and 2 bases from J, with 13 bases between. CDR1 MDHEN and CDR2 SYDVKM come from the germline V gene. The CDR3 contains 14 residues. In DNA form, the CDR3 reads TGTGCCAGCAGTGGGAGTAACTGGGCCTACGAGCAGTACTTC. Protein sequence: CASSGSNWAYEQYF.

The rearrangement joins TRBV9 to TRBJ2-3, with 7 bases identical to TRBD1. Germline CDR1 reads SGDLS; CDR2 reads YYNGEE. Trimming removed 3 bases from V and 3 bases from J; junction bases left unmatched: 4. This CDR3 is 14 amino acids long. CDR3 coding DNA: TGTGCCAGCAGCGCCCACAGGGGAACAGATACGCAGTATTTT. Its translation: CASSAHRGTDTQYF.

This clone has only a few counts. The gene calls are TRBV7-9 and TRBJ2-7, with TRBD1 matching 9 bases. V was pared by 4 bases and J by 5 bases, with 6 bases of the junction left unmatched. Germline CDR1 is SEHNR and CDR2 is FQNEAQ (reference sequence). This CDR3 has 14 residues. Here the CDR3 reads CASSSSGQGDEQYF. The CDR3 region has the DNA TGTGCCAGCAGCTCCTCGGGACAGGGTGACGAGCAGTACTTC. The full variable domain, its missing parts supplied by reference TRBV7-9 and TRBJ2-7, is DTGVSQNPRHKITKRGQNVTFRCDPISEHNRLYWYRQTLGQGPEFLTYFQNEAQLEKSRLLSDRFSAERPKGSFSTLEIQRTEQGDSAMYLCASSSSGQGDEQYFGPGTRLTVT.

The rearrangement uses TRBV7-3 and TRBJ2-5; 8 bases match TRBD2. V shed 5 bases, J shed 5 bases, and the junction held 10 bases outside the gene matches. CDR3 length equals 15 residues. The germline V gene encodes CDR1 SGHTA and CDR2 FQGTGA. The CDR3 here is CASSPNGGGRETQYF. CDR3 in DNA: TGTGCCAGCAGCCCCAACGGGGGGGGGAGGGAGACCCAGTACTTC.

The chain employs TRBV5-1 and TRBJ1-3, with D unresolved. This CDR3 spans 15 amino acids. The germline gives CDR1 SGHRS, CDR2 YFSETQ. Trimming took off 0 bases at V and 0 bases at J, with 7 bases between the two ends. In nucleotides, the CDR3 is TGCGCCAGCAGCTTGGGATGGAGCTCTGGAAACACCATATATTTT. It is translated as CASSLGWSSGNTIYF.

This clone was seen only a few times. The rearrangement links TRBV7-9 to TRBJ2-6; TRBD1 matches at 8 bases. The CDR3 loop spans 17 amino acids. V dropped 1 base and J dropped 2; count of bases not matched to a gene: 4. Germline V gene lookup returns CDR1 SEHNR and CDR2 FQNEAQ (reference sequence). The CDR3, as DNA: TGTGCCAGCAGCTTAGGCAAACAGGGGGCTGGGGCCAACGTCCTGACTTTC. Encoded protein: CASSLGKQGAGANVLTF. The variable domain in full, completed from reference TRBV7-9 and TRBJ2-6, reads DTGVSQNPRHKITKRGQNVTFRCDPISEHNRLYWYRQTLGQGPEFLTYFQNEAQLEKSRLLSDRFSAERPKGSFSTLEIQRTEQGDSAMYLCASSLGKQGAGANVLTFGAGSRLTVL.

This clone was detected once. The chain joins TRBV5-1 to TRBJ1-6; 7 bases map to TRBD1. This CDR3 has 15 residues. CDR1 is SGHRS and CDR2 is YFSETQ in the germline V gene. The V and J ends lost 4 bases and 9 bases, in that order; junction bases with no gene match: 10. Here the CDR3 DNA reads TGCGCCAGCAGCAGCAGGACAGGCCGTTCTTCACCCCTCCACTTT. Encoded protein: CASSSRTGRSSPLHF.

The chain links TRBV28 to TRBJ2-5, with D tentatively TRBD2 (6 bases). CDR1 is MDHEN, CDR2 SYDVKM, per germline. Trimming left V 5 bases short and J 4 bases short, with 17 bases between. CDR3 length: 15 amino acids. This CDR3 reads CASSLGGDGRETQYF. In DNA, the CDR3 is TGTGCCAGCAGTCTGGGCGGGGATGGGCGAGAGACCCAGTACTTC.

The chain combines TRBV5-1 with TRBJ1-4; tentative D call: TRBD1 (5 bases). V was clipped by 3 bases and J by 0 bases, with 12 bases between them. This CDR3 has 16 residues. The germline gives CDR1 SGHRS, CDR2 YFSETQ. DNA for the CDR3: TGCGCCAGCAGCTCACATCAACAGGCAACTAATGAAAAACTGTTTTTT. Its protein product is CASSSHQQATNEKLFF.

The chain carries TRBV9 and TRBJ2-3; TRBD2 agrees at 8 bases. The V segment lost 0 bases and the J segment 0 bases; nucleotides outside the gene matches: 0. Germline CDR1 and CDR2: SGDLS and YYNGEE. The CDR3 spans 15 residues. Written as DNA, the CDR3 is TGTGCCAGCAGCGTAGCGGGGGGGAGCACAGATACGCAGTATTTT. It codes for CASSVAGGSTDTQYF.